This T cell receptor (beta chain) comes out of a study of blood T cell repertoires in COVID-19. Across the study: Donors in the United States, Italy and Spain gave samples during acute or convalescent COVID-19. The analysed material was cDNA or gDNA that came from T cells, B-cell-depleted T cells, or PBMCs.

To note about this clone: At one of its ends the junction is not consistent with the germline gene, which may arise from a read error.

Seattle patient enrollment occurred during active infection, with longitudinal follow-up thereafter. The CDR3 spans 11 residues. CDR1 is SGHAT and CDR2 is FQNNGV in the germline V gene. Original data processing: Amplification from reference gene primers served as the basis for estimated nucleated cell counts. Sequencing used immunoSEQ multiplex PCR; TCRdb keeps in-frame clones, though not all of them. The D gene and trimming were derived from the DNA, and the V and J assignments and clone size from that table. Among 100,000 to 150,000 clones listed, about four fifths were seen once. Sequencing was carried out using peripheral blood. The chain combines TRBV11-2 with TRBJ1-1; 7 nucleotides align to TRBD1. This TCR was recovered from a man aged 25-45 years with COVID-19, enrolled during active disease. This CDR3 is CASSLDLGGSF. CDR3 coding DNA: TGTGCCAGCAGCTTAGATCTAGGGGGCTCATTT. The full variable domain, with the rest looked up from reference TRBV11-2 and TRBJ1-1, is EAGVAQSPRYKIIEKRQSVAFWCNPISGHATLYWYQQILGQGPKLLIQFQNNGVVDDSQLPKDRFSAERLKGVDSTLKIQPAKLEDSAVYLCASSLDLGGSFGQGTRLTVV.